The present T cell receptor beta chain was sequenced within a study of patients and donors after allogeneic stem cell transplantation. TCRdb called the RT-PCR reads again in MiXCR, with one record for every CDR3 protein. This sample yields roughly 150,000 distinct CDR3 sequences, of which approximately 24% are seen a single time; 25% to 30% belongs to the top ten. The CDR3 spans 16 residues. Per the germline V gene, CDR1 is LGHNA and CDR2 is YNFKEQ. Losses at the gene ends were 0 bases for V and 4 bases for J; bases not matched to a gene: 6. This clonotype was observed at least ten times. The sample comprised blood, either unsorted or a sorted T cell fraction (not recorded which). The chain uses TRBV4-2 and TRBJ1-1, with 9 bases identical to TRBD1. The clonotype originates from a human donor who was either an allogeneic HSCT recipient or a stem cell or donor lymphocyte infusion donor (not recorded which). It is not recorded whose cells these are; they may come from a transplant donor. The CDR3 DNA sequence: TGTGCCAGCAGCCAAGAGTGGACAGGGGTTGGCACTGAAGCTTTCTTT. Encoded protein: CASSQEWTGVGTEAFF.